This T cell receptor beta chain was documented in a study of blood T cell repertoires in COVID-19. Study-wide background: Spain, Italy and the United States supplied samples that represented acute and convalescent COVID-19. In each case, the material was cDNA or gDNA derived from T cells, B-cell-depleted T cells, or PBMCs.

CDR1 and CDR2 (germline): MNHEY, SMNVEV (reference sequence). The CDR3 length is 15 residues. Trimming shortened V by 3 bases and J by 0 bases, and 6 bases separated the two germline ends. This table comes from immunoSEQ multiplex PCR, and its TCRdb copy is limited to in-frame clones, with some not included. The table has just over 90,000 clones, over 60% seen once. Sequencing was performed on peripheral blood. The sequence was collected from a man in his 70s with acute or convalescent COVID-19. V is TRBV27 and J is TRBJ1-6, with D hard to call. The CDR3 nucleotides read TGTGCCAGCAGTTTGGAGTACTCCTATAATTCACCCCTCCACTTT. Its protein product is CASSLEYSYNSPLHF.